The 20 T cell receptor beta chains below come from one sample, sequenced in a study of CD4 T cells in relation to SARS-CoV-2 and coronaviruses. The repertoire was sequenced with immunoSEQ multiplex PCR; TCRdb's copy has only in-frame clones and lacks some. The table records about 59,000 clones, around 86% of them present only once. Unexposed donor CD4+ T cells date from 2011-2018, before the COVID-19 pandemic. Sequencing input: memory CD4+ T cells from PBMCs. These receptors all stem from a human donor in good health.

The V call is TRBV28, the J call TRBJ1-2, with TRBD1 matching over 7 bases. The junction had 12 bases not matched to a gene; V was cut back by 4 bases and J by 7 bases. The germline gives CDR1 MDHEN, CDR2 SYDVKM. The CDR3 covers 15 residues. In DNA, the CDR3 is TGTGCCAGCAGTTCATCTGACAGGGCCGAGGGTGGCTACACCTTC. Amino acids: CASSSSDRAEGGYTF.

This clone turned up a few times. V and J are TRBV29-1 and TRBJ2-7; TRBD2 matches 8 bases. The V segment lost 2 bases and the J segment 3 bases; nucleotides outside the gene matches: 0. Looked up from germline, CDR1 is SQVTM and CDR2 is ANQGSEA. There are 12 residues in the CDR3. The CDR3 loop reads CSVELAGYEQYF. DNA of the CDR3: TGCAGCGTTGAACTAGCGGGCTACGAGCAGTACTTC.

The rearrangement joins TRBV30 to TRBJ1-6; D is uncertain. Germline CDR1 and CDR2: GTSNPN and SVGIG (reference sequence). V lost 2 bases to trimming and J lost 5 bases, with 10 bases between them. The CDR3 runs 14 residues. The CDR3 protein is CAWSTGQNNSPLHF. CDR3 coding DNA: TGTGCCTGGAGTACCGGTCAGAATAATTCACCCCTCCACTTT.

The CDR3 sequence is CASSLGPSGRVYEQYF. DNA of the CDR3: TGTGCCAGCAGCTTAGGCCCTAGCGGGAGGGTTTACGAGCAGTACTTC. This chain uses TRBV11-2 with TRBJ2-7, with TRBD2 matching over 12 bases. Germline trimming cut 1 base from V and 4 bases from J; bases unmatched to any gene: 5. Per germline, CDR1 SGHAT and CDR2 FQNNGV. The CDR3 runs 16 residues.

The chain is built from TRBV7-7 and TRBJ2-1, with 11 bases identical to TRBD2. From germline, CDR1 is SSHAT and CDR2 FNYEAQ (reference sequence). V gave up 1 base and J gave up 1 base; unmatched junction bases: 6. The CDR3 length is 18 residues. CDR3 sequence reads: CASSLGVAGGPSYNEQFF. CDR3 coding DNA: TGTGCCAGCAGCTTAGGGGTAGCGGGAGGGCCTTCCTACAATGAGCAGTTCTTC. Full variable domain (missing parts from reference TRBV7-7 and TRBJ2-1): GAGVSQSPRYKVTKRGQDVTLRCDPISSHATLYWYQQALGQGPEFLTYFNYEAQPDKSGLPSDRFSAERPEGSISTLTIQRTEQRDSAMYRCASSLGVAGGPSYNEQFFGPGTRLTVL.

This rearrangement joins TRBV5-8 to TRBJ2-6; 7 bases line up with TRBD1. The V gene's germline CDR1 is SGHTS and CDR2 YDEGEE. V shed 4 bases, J shed 2 bases, and the junction held 9 bases outside the gene matches. This CDR3 contains 17 residues. This chain's CDR3 is CASSLPPDRAGANVLTF. In DNA form, the CDR3 reads TGTGCCAGCAGCCTCCCCCCCGACAGGGCTGGGGCCAACGTCCTGACTTTC. Filled out from reference TRBV5-8 and TRBJ2-6, the complete variable domain reads EAGVTQSPTHLIKTRGQQATLRCSPISGHTSVYWYQQALGLGLQFLLWYDEGEERNRGNFPPRFSGRQFPNYSSELNVNALELEDSALYLCASSLPPDRAGANVLTFGAGSRLTVL.

V gene TRBV20-1 combines with J gene TRBJ2-3, with TRBD2 matching over 8 bases. CDR1 and CDR2 from the germline V gene are DFQATT and SNEGSKA (reference sequence). CDR3 length: 16 amino acids. V dropped 3 bases and J dropped 4; count of bases not matched to a gene: 12. The CDR3 bases are TGCAGTGCTAGTTGGGAAATAGCGGGAAGGGCAGATACGCAGTATTTT. It is translated as CSASWEIAGRADTQYF.

This chain connects TRBV3-1 (or the pseudogene TRBV3-2) to TRBJ2-1; TRBD2 aligns across 7 bases. The germline V gene encodes CDR1 LGHDT and CDR2 YNNKEL (reference sequence). The CDR3 is 17 amino acids. Trimming at V came to 4 bases and at J to 4 bases, leaving 13 bases not matched to a gene. CDR3 DNA sequence: TGTGCCAGCAGCCCTCTCCCTGGAGCGGGATCGTACAATGAGCAGTTCTTC. This encodes CASSPLPGAGSYNEQFF.

This sequence joins TRBV5-4 and TRBJ1-6, with D possibly matching TRBD1 (6 bases). Germline V gene sequence: CDR1 SGHNT, CDR2 YYREEE (reference sequence). The CDR3 has 15 amino acids. Between the trimmed V and J ends, which lost 4 bases and 9 bases, there was a span of 17 bases. CDR3 loop: CASSPGDRTISPLHF. CDR3 nucleotides: TGTGCCAGCAGCCCAGGGGACCGCACAATTTCACCCCTCCACTTT. Supplemented by reference TRBV5-4 and TRBJ1-6, the full variable domain reads ETGVTQSPTHLIKTRGQQVTLRCSSQSGHNTVSWYQQALGQGPQFIFQYYREEENGRGNFPPRFSGLQFPNYSSELNVNALELDDSALYLCASSPGDRTISPLHFGNGTRLTVT.

V gene TRBV4-2 combines with J gene TRBJ2-1; 8 bases agree with TRBD2. Germline values: CDR1 LGHNA, CDR2 YNFKEQ. V gave up 0 bases and J gave up 8 bases; unmatched junction bases: 12. The CDR3 totals 17 residues. Here the CDR3 reads CASSQDWSSGSADEQFF. The CDR3 DNA is TGTGCCAGCAGCCAAGACTGGTCCAGCGGGAGTGCGGATGAGCAGTTCTTC.

This chain links TRBV3-1 (or the pseudogene TRBV3-2) with TRBJ1-4; 7 nucleotides match TRBD1. This CDR3 has 12 residues. The V gene's germline CDR1 is LGHDT and CDR2 YNNKEL (reference sequence). The V and J ends lost 4 bases and 7 bases, in that order; junction bases with no gene match: 0. This chain's CDR3 is CASSRQGEKLFF. The CDR3 DNA reads TGTGCCAGCAGCCGACAGGGTGAAAAACTGTTTTTT.

This chain links TRBV24-1 with TRBJ2-1, with D maybe TRBD2 (11 bases). The CDR3 is 20 residues long. Germline CDR1 KGHDR, CDR2 SFDVKD. The germline V and J ends were trimmed by 4 bases and 11 bases, with 35 bases remaining between them. Here the CDR3 DNA reads TGTGCCACCAGTGAGGCTCCGGGACAGGGGTTAGCGGGAGGGCCCAGTCAGCAGTTCTTC. It codes for CATSEAPGQGLAGGPSQQFF.

The rearrangement uses TRBV4-2 and TRBJ1-3; D is unclear. CDR3 length: 17 residues. V lost 4 bases and J lost 0, with 16 bases in between. Germline V lookup: CDR1 LGHNA, CDR2 YNFKEQ. CDR3 protein: CASSLTIGQFSGNTIYF. The CDR3 DNA reads as TGTGCCAGCAGCCTTACCATAGGGCAGTTCTCTGGAAACACCATATATTTT.

As DNA, the CDR3 is TGTGCCAGCAGTTTATCTCATGAGCAGTTCTTC. Encoded protein: CASSLSHEQFF. The chain combines TRBV28 with TRBJ2-1; D is uncertain. The CDR3 runs 11 residues. V lost 1 base to trimming and J lost 8 bases, with 3 bases between them. Germline assignment: CDR1 MDHEN and CDR2 SYDVKM.

The chain carries TRBV5-1 and TRBJ1-4; D is perhaps TRBD1 (5 bases). This CDR3 is 15 amino acids long. Trimming took off 0 bases at V and 7 bases at J, with 13 bases between the two ends. Germline V CDR1 and CDR2: SGHRS, YFSETQ. The CDR3 loop reads CASSLGERRGEKLFF. CDR3 nucleotide sequence: TGCGCCAGCAGCTTGGGGGAGAGGAGGGGTGAAAAACTGTTTTTT.

Of note for this clone: Other DNA sequences in this sample translate to the same CDR3. J is TRBJ2-7 and V is TRBV6-5; no firm D call. The germline V gene encodes CDR1 MNHEY and CDR2 SVGAGI. The CDR3 is made up of 11 amino acids. V lost 5 bases and J lost 3, with 5 bases in between. Here the CDR3 reads CASSPHYEQYF. Here the CDR3 DNA reads TGTGCCAGCAGTCCCCACTACGAGCAGTACTTC.

The chain couples TRBV27 to TRBJ2-3; D uncertain. V was trimmed by 9 bases and J by 0 bases, leaving 16 bases between them. Germline values: CDR1 MNHEY, CDR2 SMNVEV (reference sequence). The CDR3 spans 15 residues. CDR3 sequence: CASIRAGVSTDTQYF. CDR3 DNA sequence: TGTGCCAGTATTCGAGCCGGAGTTAGCACAGATACGCAGTATTTT.

This clone was detected a few times. The CDR3 loop is CASSSRRMEGNEQFF. The CDR3 DNA sequence: TGTGCCAGCAGCTCCCGGAGGATGGAAGGCAATGAGCAGTTCTTC. The genes are TRBV5-4 and TRBJ2-1, with D perhaps matching TRBD2 (5 bases). Trimming took 3 bases from V and 6 from J, leaving 16 bases between them. This CDR3 contains 15 residues. Per the germline V gene, CDR1 is SGHNT and CDR2 is YYREEE (reference sequence).

The rearrangement uses TRBV10-2 and TRBJ1-3, with D unresolved. The CDR3 is 16 amino acids. V was shortened by 5 bases and J by 3 bases, with 17 bases between the two germline ends. The germline gives CDR1 WSHSY, CDR2 SAAADI. In DNA, the CDR3 is TGCGCCAGCAGTCCTCGGACTGGTGAAGGTGGAAACACCATATATTTT. This translates into CASSPRTGEGGNTIYF.

The chain carries TRBV19 and TRBJ1-5; a possible D gene is TRBD1 (5 bases). The germline V gene encodes CDR1 LNHDA and CDR2 SQIVND (reference sequence). Trimming took off 4 bases at V and 2 bases at J, with 18 bases between the two ends. The CDR3 runs 17 residues. The CDR3 is CASSNWFRQGGNQPQHF. CDR3 coding DNA: TGTGCCAGTAGTAATTGGTTTCGTCAGGGAGGCAATCAGCCCCAGCATTTT. The variable domain in full, with the rest retrieved from reference TRBV19 and TRBJ1-5, is DGGITQSPKYLFRKEGQNVTLSCEQNLNHDAMYWYRQDPGQGLRLIYYSQIVNDFQKGDIAEGYSVSREKKESFPLTVTSAQKNPTAFYLCASSNWFRQGGNQPQHFGDGTRLSIL.